This TCR beta chain stems from a study of blood T cell repertoires in COVID-19. Turning to the study itself: Samples came from the United States, Italy and Spain, spanning acute and convalescent COVID-19. In each case, the material was cDNA or gDNA derived from T cells, B-cell-depleted T cells, or PBMCs.

Germline CDR1 is GTSNPN and CDR2 is SVGIG (reference sequence). Losses at the gene ends were 2 bases for V and 5 bases for J; bases not matched to a gene: 11. CDR3 length: 15 residues. In the original processing: The assay estimated nucleated cells by amplifying reference gene primers. Only in-frame clones appear in the TCRdb table, and some are missing; sequencing was by immunoSEQ multiplex PCR. V and J calls and clone size follow that table, whereas D and trimming were derived from the DNA. Of fewer than 50,000 clones listed, less than 90% are singletons. The clonotype was recovered from a human donor in a cohort sampled during active COVID-19. What was sequenced was peripheral blood. The gene calls are TRBV30 and TRBJ2-7; 8 nucleotides agree with TRBD1. DNA for the CDR3: TGTGCCTGGAGTCCACCGAACAGGGGGAGGAACGAGCAGTACTTC. It yields the protein CAWSPPNRGRNEQYF.